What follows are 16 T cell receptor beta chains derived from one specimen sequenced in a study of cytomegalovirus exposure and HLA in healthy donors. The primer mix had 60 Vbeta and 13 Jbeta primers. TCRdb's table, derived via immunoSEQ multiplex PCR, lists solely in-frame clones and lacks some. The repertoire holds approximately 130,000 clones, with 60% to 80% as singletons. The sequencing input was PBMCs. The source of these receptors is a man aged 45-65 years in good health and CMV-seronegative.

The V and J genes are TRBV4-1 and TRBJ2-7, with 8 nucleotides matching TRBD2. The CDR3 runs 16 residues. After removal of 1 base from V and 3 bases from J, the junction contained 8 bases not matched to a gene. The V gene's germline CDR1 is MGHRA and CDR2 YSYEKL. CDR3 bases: TGCGCCAGCAGCCAAGTGAGGACTAGCAGCAGCTACGAGCAGTACTTC. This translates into CASSQVRTSSSYEQYF.

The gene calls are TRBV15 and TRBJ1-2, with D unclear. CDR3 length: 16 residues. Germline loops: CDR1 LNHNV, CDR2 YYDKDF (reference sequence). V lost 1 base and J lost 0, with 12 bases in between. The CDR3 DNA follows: TGTGCCACCAGCAGAGTTCCCAGGCCAACTAACTATGGCTACACCTTC. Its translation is CATSRVPRPTNYGYTF.

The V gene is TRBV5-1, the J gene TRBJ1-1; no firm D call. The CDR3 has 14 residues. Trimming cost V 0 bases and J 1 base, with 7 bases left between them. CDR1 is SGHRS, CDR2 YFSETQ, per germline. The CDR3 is CASSLGHSNTEAFF. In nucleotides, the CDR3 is TGCGCCAGCAGCTTGGGACACTCGAACACTGAAGCTTTCTTT. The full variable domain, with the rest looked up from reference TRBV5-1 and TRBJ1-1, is KAGVTQTPRYLIKTRGQQVTLSCSPISGHRSVSWYQQTPGQGLQFLFEYFSETQRNKGNFPGRFSGRQFSNSRSEMNVSTLELGDSALYLCASSLGHSNTEAFFGQGTRLTVV.

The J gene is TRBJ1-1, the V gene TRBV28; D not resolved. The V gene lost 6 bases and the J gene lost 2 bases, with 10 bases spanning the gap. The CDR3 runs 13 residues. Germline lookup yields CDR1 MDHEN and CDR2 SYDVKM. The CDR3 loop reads CASRSGGNTEAFF. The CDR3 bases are TGTGCCAGCAGAAGCGGCGGAAACACTGAAGCTTTCTTT.

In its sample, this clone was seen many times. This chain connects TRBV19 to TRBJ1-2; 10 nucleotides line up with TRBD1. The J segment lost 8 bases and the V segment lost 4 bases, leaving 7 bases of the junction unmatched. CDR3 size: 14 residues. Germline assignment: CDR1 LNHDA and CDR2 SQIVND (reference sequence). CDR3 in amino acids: CASSTDRGQRGYTF. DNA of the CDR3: TGTGCCAGTAGTACCGACAGGGGGCAAAGGGGCTACACCTTC.

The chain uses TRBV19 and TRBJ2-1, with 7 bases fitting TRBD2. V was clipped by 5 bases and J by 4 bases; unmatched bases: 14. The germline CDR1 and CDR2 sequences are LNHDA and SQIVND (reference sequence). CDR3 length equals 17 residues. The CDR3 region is CASSPLGTGGPYNEQFF. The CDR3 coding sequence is TGTGCCAGTAGTCCCCTAGGAACGGGAGGACCTTACAATGAGCAGTTCTTC.

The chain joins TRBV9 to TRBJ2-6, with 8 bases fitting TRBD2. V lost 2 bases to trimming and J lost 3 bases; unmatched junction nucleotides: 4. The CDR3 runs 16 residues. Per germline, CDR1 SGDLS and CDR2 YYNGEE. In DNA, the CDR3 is TGTGCCAGCAGCGTCTTTAGCGGGATTGGGGCCAACGTCCTGACTTTC. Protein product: CASSVFSGIGANVLTF.

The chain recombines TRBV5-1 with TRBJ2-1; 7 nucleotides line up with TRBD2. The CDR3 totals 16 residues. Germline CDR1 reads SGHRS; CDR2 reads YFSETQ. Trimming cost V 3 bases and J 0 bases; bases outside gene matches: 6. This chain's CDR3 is CASSSLAEISYNEQFF. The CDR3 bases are TGCGCCAGCAGCTCCCTAGCGGAAATCTCCTACAATGAGCAGTTCTTC.

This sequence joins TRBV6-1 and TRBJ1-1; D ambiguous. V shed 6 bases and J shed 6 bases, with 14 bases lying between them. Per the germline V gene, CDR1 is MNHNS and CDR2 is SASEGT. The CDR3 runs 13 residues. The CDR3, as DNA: TGTGCCAGCAGGGCCTCGGGGAGGCCTGAAGCTTTCTTT. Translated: CASRASGRPEAFF.

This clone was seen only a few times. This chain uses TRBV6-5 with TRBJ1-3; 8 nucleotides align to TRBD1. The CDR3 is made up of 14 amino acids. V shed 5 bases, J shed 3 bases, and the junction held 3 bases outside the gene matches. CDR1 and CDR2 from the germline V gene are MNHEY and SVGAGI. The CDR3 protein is CASSKDRVGNTIYF. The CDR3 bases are TGTGCCAGCAGTAAGGACAGGGTTGGAAACACCATATATTTT.

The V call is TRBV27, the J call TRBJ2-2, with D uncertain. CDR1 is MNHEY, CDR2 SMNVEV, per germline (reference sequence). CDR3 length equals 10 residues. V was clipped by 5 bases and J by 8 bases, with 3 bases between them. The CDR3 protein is CASSRGELFF. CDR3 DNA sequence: TGTGCCAGCAGTCGTGGGGAGCTGTTTTTT.

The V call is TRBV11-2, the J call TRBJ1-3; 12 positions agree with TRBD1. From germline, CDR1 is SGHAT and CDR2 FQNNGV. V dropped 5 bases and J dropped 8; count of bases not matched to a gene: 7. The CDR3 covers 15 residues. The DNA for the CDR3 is TGTGCCAGCAGCCCTGGGACAGGGGGCGCATACACCATATATTTT. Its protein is CASSPGTGGAYTIYF.

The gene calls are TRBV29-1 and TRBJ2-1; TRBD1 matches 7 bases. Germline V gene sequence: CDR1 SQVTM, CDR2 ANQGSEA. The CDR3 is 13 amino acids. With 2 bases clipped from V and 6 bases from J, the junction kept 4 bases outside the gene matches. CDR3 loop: CSVERGRGNEQFF. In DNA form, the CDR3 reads TGCAGCGTTGAAAGGGGGCGCGGCAATGAGCAGTTCTTC.

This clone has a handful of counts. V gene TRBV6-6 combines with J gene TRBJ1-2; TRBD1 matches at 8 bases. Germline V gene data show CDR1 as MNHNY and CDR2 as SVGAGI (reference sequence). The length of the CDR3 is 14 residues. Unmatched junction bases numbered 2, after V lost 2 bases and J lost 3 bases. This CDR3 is CASSYATGDYGYTF. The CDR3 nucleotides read TGTGCCAGCAGTTACGCGACAGGGGACTATGGCTACACCTTC.

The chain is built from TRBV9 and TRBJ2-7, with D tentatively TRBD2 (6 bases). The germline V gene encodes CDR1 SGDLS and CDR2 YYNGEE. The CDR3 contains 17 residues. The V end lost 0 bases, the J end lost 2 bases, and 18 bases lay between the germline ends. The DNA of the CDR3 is TGTGCCAGCAGCGTAGATCGAAGTACGACTAGTCCCTACGAGCAGTACTTC. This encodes CASSVDRSTTSPYEQYF.

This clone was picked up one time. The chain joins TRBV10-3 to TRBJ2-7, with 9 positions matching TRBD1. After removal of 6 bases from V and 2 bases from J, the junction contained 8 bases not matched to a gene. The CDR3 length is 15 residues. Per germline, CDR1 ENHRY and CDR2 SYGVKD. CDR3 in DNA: TGTGCCATCAGGGCGGACAGGGGCGGTCCCTACGAGCAGTACTTC. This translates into CAIRADRGGPYEQYF.